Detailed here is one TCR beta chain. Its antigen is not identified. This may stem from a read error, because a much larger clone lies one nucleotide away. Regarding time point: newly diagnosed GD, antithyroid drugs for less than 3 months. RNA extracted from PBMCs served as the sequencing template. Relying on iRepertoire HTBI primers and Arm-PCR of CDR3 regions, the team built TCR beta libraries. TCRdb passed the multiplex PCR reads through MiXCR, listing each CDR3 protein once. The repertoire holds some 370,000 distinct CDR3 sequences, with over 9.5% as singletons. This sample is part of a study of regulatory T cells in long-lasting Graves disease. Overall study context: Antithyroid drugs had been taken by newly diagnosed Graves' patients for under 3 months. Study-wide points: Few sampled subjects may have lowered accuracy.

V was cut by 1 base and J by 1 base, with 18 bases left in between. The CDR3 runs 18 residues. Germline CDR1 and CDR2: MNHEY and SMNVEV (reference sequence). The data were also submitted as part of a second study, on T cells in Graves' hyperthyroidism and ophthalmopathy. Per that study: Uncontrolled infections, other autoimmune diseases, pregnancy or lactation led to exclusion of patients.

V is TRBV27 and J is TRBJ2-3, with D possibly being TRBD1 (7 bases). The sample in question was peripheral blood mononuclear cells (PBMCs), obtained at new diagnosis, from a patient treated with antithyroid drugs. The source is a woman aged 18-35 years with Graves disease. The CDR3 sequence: CASSLLWGAGTGTDTQYF. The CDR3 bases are TGTGCCAGCAGTTTATTGTGGGGGGCCGGGACAGGCACAGATACGCAGTATTTT.